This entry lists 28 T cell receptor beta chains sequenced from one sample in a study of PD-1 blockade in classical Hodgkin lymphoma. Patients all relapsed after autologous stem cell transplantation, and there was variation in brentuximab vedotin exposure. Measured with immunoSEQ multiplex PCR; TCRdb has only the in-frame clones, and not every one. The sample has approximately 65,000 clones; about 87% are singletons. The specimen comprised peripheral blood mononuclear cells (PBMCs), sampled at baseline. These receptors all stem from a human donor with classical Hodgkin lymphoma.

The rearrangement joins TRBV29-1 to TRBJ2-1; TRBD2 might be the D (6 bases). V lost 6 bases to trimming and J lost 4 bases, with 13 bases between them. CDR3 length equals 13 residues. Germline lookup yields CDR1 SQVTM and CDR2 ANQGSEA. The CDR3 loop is CSVRDSSYNEQFF. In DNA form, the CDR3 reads TGCAGCGTCCGGGACTCCTCATACAATGAGCAGTTCTTC.

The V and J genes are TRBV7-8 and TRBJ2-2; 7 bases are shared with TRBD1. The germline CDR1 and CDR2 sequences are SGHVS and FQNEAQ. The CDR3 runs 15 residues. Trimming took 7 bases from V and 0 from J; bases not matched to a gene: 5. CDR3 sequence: CASKQGVSNTGELFF. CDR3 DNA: TGTGCCAGCAAGCAGGGGGTCTCGAACACCGGGGAGCTGTTTTTT.

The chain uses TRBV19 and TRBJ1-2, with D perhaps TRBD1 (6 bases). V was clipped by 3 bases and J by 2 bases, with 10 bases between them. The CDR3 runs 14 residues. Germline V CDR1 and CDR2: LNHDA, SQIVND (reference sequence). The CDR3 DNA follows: TGTGCCAGTAGTATTTCAGGGGTAAACTATGGCTACACCTTC. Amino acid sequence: CASSISGVNYGYTF.

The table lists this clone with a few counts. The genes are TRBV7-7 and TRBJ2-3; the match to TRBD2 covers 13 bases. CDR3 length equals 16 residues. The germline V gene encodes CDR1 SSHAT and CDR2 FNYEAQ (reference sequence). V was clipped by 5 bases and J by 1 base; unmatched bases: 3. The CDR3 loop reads CASSPTSGGRTDTQYF. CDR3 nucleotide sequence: TGTGCCAGCAGCCCGACTAGCGGGGGGCGCACAGATACGCAGTATTTT.

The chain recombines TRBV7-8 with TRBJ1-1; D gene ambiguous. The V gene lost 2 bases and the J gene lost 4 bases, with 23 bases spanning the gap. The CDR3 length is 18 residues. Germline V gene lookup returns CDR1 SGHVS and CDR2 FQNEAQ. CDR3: CASSLSPSDPQVGTEAFF. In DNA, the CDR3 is TGTGCCAGCAGCTTATCTCCCTCGGACCCCCAGGTAGGCACTGAAGCTTTCTTT.

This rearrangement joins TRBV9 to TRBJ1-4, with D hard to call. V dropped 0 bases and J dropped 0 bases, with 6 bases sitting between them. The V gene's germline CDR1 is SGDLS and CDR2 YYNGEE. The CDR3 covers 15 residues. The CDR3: CASSVGDATNEKLFF. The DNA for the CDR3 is TGTGCCAGCAGCGTAGGGGATGCAACTAATGAAAAACTGTTTTTT.

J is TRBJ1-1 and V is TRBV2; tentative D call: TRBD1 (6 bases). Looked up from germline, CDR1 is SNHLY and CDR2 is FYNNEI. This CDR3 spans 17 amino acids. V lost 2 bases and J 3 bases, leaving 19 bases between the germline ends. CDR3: CASSEMRSFTGYTEAFF. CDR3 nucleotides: TGTGCCAGCAGTGAAATGCGGTCTTTTACAGGGTACACTGAAGCTTTCTTT.

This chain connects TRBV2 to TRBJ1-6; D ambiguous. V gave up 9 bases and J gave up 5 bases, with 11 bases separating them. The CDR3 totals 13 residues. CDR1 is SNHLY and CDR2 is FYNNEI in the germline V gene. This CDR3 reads CARRAENNSPLHF. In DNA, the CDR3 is TGTGCCAGGCGGGCGGAGAATAATTCACCCCTCCACTTT.

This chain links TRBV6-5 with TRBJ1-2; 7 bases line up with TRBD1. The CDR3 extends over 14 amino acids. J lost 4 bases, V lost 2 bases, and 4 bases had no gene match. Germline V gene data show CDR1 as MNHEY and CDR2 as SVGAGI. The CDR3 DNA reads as TGTGCCAGCAGTTACACAGGGGAAATCTATGGCTACACCTTC. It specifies CASSYTGEIYGYTF.

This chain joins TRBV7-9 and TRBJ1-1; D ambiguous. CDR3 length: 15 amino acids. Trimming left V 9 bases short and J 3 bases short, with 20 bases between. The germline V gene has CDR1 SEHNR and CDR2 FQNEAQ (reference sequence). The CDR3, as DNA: TGTGCCAGTCGTCAGGTCGACTGGTCGGACACTGAAGCTTTCTTT. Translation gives CASRQVDWSDTEAFF.

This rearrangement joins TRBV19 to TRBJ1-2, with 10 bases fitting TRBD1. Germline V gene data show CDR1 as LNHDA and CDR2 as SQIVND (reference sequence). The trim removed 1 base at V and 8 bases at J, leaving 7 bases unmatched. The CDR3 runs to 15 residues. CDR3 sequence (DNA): TGTGCCAGTAGTATAGTTGGGACAGGGGCCGAGGGCTACACCTTC. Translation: CASSIVGTGAEGYTF.

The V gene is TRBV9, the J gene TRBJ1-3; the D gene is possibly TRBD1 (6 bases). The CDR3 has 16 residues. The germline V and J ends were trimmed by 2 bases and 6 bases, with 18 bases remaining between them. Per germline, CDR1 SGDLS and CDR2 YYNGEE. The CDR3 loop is CASSVEGQMFVNTIYF. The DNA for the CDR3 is TGTGCCAGCAGCGTCGAAGGACAGATGTTTGTAAACACCATATATTTT.

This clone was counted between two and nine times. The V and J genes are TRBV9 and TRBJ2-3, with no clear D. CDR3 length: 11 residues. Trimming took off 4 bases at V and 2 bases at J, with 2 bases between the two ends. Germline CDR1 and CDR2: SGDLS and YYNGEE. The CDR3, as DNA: TGTGCCAGCAGCAACACAGATACGCAGTATTTT. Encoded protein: CASSNTDTQYF.

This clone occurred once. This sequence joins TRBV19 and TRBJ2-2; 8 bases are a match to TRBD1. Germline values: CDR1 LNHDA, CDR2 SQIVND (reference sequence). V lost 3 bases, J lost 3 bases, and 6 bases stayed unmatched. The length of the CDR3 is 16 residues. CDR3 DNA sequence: TGTGCCAGTAGTATGGACAGGGCGAGGGACACCGGGGAGCTGTTTTTT. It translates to CASSMDRARDTGELFF. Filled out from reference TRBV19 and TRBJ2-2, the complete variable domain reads DGGITQSPKYLFRKEGQNVTLSCEQNLNHDAMYWYRQDPGQGLRLIYYSQIVNDFQKGDIAEGYSVSREKKESFPLTVTSAQKNPTAFYLCASSMDRARDTGELFFGEGSRLTVL.

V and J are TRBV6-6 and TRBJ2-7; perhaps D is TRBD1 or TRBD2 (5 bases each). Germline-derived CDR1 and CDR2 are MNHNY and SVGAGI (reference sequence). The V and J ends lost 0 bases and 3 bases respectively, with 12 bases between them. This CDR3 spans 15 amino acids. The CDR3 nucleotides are TGTGCCAGCAGTTACTCTACGGGACGGGGCTACGAGCAGTACTTC. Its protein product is CASSYSTGRGYEQYF.

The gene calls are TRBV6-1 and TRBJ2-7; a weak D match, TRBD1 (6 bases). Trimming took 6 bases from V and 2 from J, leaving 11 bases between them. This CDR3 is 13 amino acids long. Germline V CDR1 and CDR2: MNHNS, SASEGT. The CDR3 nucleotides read TGTGCCAGCAGGGGGGCGGGCACCTACGAGCAGTACTTC. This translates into CASRGAGTYEQYF.

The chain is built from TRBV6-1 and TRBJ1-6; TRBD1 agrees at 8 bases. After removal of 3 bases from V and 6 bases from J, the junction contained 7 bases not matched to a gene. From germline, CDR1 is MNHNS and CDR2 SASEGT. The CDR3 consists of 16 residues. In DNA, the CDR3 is TGTGCCAGCAGTGAGTTAGGGACAGGCATTAATTCACCCCTCCACTTT. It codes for CASSELGTGINSPLHF.

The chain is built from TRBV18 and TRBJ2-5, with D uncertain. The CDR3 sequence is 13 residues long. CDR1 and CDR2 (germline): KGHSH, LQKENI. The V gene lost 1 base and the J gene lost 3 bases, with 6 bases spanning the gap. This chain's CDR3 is CASSPLVKETQYF. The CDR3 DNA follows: TGTGCCAGCTCACCACTAGTGAAAGAGACCCAGTACTTC.

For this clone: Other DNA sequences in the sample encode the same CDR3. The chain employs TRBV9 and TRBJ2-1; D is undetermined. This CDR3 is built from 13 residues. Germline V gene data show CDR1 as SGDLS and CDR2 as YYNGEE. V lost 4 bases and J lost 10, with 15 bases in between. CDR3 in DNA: TGTGCCAGCAGCCCCCGGTCCGCCGGCGAGCAGTTCTTC. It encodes CASSPRSAGEQFF.

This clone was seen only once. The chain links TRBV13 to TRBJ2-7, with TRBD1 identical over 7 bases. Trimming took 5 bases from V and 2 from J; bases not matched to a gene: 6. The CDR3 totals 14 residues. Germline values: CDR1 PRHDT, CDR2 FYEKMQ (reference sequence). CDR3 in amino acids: CASSTRTGPYEQYF. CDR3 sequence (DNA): TGTGCCAGCAGCACCAGGACAGGACCCTACGAGCAGTACTTC.

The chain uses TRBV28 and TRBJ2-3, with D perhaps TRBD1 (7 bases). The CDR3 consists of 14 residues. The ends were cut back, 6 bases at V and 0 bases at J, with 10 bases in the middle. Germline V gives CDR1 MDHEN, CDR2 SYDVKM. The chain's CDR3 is CASSPGGSTDTQYF. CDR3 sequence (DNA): TGTGCCAGCAGCCCAGGGGGGAGCACAGATACGCAGTATTTT.

The CDR3 loop is CASSLDLHMETQYF. Here the CDR3 DNA reads TGTGCCAGCAGCTTGGATCTCCATATGGAGACCCAGTACTTC. V and J are TRBV5-4 and TRBJ2-5; D not resolved. This CDR3 has 14 amino acids. The germline V gene encodes CDR1 SGHNT and CDR2 YYREEE (reference sequence). Trimming stripped 0 bases from V and 5 bases from J, with 11 bases between.

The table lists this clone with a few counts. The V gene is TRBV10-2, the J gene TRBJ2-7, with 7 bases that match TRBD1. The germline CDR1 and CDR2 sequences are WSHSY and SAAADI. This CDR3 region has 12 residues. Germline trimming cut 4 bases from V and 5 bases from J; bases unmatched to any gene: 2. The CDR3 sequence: CASSVQGDEQYF. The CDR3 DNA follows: TGCGCCAGCAGTGTCCAGGGGGACGAGCAGTACTTC.

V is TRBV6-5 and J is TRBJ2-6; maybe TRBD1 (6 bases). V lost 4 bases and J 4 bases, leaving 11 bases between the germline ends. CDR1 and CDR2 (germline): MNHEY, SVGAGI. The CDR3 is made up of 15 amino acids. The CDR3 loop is CASSSSGAGANVLTF. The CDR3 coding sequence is TGTGCCAGCAGTTCCTCAGGGGCGGGGGCCAACGTCCTGACTTTC.

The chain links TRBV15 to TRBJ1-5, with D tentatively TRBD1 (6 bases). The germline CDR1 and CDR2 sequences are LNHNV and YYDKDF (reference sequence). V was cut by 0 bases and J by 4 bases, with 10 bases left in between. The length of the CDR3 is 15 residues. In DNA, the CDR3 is TGTGCCACCAGCAGAGATAGGACAGCTAATCAGCCCCAGCATTTT. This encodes CATSRDRTANQPQHF.

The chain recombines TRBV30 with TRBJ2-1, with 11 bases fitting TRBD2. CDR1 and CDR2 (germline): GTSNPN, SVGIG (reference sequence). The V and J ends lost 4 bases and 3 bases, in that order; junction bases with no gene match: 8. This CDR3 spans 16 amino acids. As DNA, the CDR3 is TGTGCCTGGATCCCCCTTCTAGCGGGGGGCTACAATGAGCAGTTCTTC. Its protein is CAWIPLLAGGYNEQFF. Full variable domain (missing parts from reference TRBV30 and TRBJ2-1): SQTIHQWPATLVQPVGSPLSLECTVEGTSNPNLYWYRQAAGRGLQLLFYSVGIGQISSEVPQNLSASRPQDRQFILSSKKLLLSDSGFYLCAWIPLLAGGYNEQFFGPGTRLTVL.

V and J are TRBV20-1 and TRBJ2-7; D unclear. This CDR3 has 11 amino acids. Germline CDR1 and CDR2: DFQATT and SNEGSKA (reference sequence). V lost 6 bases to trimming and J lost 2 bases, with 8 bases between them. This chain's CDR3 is CSAAVTYEQYF. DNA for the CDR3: TGCAGTGCCGCCGTCACCTACGAGCAGTACTTC.

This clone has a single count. The CDR3 sequence is CASSLGSGDTGIYGYTF. CDR3 sequence (DNA): TGTGCCAGCAGCCTGGGCTCAGGGGATACAGGGATATATGGCTACACCTTC. The V gene is TRBV5-5, the J gene TRBJ1-2, with D possibly TRBD1 on 6 matching bases. V dropped 4 bases and J dropped 5 bases, with 24 bases sitting between them. Germline CDR1 reads SGHKS; CDR2 reads YYEKEE (reference sequence). The CDR3 totals 17 residues.